A single sample gave rise to the 32 T cell receptor beta chains below, sequenced in a study of CD8 T cells in Susac syndrome. It was with random hexamers that about 0.45 to 1 ug RNA was reverse transcribed. Each CDR3 protein gets one entry after TCRdb re-called the immunoSEQ multiplex PCR reads with MiXCR. The table includes approximately 90,000 distinct CDR3 sequences, 85% to 95% detected once. Sequenced input: CD8+ T cells from PBMCs. Receptors originate from a human donor in good health.

This chain connects TRBV5-1 to TRBJ2-3; 8 bases are shared with TRBD1. The CDR3 is 15 residues long. CDR1 and CDR2 (germline): SGHRS, YFSETQ. The ends lost 9 bases at V and 2 bases at J; junction bases unmatched: 11. The CDR3 is CATSEWGQDTDTQYF. The CDR3 bases are TGCGCCACCAGTGAGTGGGGACAGGACACAGATACGCAGTATTTT. The full variable domain, its missing parts supplied by reference TRBV5-1 and TRBJ2-3, is KAGVTQTPRYLIKTRGQQVTLSCSPISGHRSVSWYQQTPGQGLQFLFEYFSETQRNKGNFPGRFSGRQFSNSRSEMNVSTLELGDSALYLCATSEWGQDTDTQYFGPGTRLTVL.

This sequence joins TRBV10-3 and TRBJ2-1, with D perhaps matching TRBD2 (5 bases). The CDR3 has 15 amino acids. V was pared by 5 bases and J by 5 bases, with 16 bases between. The germline V gene encodes CDR1 ENHRY and CDR2 SYGVKD. CDR3 region: CAISWRSGSDNEQFF. In DNA, the CDR3 is TGTGCCATCAGTTGGAGGTCGGGCTCGGACAATGAGCAGTTCTTC.

The rearrangement joins TRBV9 to TRBJ2-2; TRBD2 agrees at 14 bases. The CDR3 consists of 19 residues. With 4 bases clipped from V and 1 base from J, the junction kept 9 bases outside the gene matches. Germline CDR1 SGDLS, CDR2 YYNGEE. The CDR3: CASSTRTSGGLRNTGELFF. DNA of the CDR3: TGTGCCAGCAGCACCCGGACTAGCGGGGGGTTAAGGAACACCGGGGAGCTGTTTTTT.

The chain has TRBV15 and TRBJ2-1, with D tentatively TRBD1 (6 bases). Trimming cost V 2 bases and J 6 bases, with 23 bases left between them. The CDR3 has 18 amino acids. Germline V gene lookup returns CDR1 LNHNV and CDR2 YYDKDF (reference sequence). CDR3 sequence reads: CATSRPMGGQWDPNEQFF. CDR3 coding DNA: TGTGCCACCAGCAGACCGATGGGTGGACAGTGGGATCCCAATGAGCAGTTCTTC.

The rearrangement links TRBV11-2 to TRBJ2-5; 10 positions agree with TRBD2. Trimming took 4 bases from V and 2 from J; bases not matched to a gene: 4. The CDR3 has 15 amino acids. Germline values: CDR1 SGHAT, CDR2 FQNNGV. The CDR3 DNA sequence: TGTGCCAGCAGCTCCCAGCGGGGGGGTCAAGAGACCCAGTACTTC. Its protein is CASSSQRGGQETQYF.

The chain recombines TRBV2 with TRBJ2-3, with unresolved D. The length of the CDR3 is 16 residues. Trimming removed 4 bases at V and 0 bases at J, with 14 bases between. CDR1 and CDR2 from the germline V gene are SNHLY and FYNNEI. CDR3 DNA: TGTGCCAGCAGTGTTATTGATGAAACTAGCACAGATACGCAGTATTTT. It specifies CASSVIDETSTDTQYF.

As regards this clonotype: One junction end does not reproduce the germline sequence, and a read error may be involved. This chain uses TRBV2 with TRBJ1-6, with D perhaps matching TRBD1 (6 bases). The V gene's germline CDR1 is SNHLY and CDR2 FYNNEI. This CDR3 has 16 residues. The chain's CDR3 is CASSVSGDTYNSPLHF. CDR3 in DNA: TGTGCCAGCAGTGTCAGTGGGGACACCTATAATTCCCCCCTCCACTTT. The variable domain in full, with the rest retrieved from reference TRBV2 and TRBJ1-6, is EPEVTQTPSHQVTQMGQEVILRCVPISNHLYFYWYRQILGQKVEFLVSFYNNEISEKSEIFDDQFSVERPDGSNFTLKIRSTKLEDSAMYFCASSVSGDTYNSPLHFGNGTRLTVT.

This chain connects TRBV27 to TRBJ1-5, with TRBD1 matching over 9 bases. CDR1 MNHEY and CDR2 SMNVEV come from the germline V gene (reference sequence). V shed 4 bases, J shed 6 bases, and the junction held 4 bases outside the gene matches. This CDR3 contains 14 residues. The CDR3 spells CASSSQGAGQPQHF. CDR3 nucleotide sequence: TGTGCCAGCAGTTCACAGGGGGCAGGTCAGCCCCAGCATTTT.

The chain recombines TRBV19 with TRBJ1-1; D is ambiguous. The CDR3 runs to 12 residues. V lost 5 bases to trimming and J lost 1 base, with 5 bases between them. Germline loops: CDR1 LNHDA, CDR2 SQIVND (reference sequence). CDR3 sequence: CASSGQNTEAFF. The CDR3 DNA follows: TGTGCCAGTAGTGGGCAGAACACTGAAGCTTTCTTT.

The chain links TRBV6-2 or TRBV6-3 to TRBJ2-5; 10 positions agree with TRBD2. CDR3 length: 16 residues. V was clipped by 6 bases and J by 2 bases; unmatched bases: 9. Germline V gene lookup returns CDR1 MNHEY and CDR2 SVGEGT. The CDR3 bases are TGTGCCAGCAGACTCCCCCTAGCGGGGGTTCAAGAGACCCAGTACTTC. Protein: CASRLPLAGVQETQYF.

The CDR3 reads CASSFPEPTEAFF. CDR3 in DNA: TGTGCCAGCAGCTTCCCAGAACCCACTGAAGCTTTCTTT. The chain uses TRBV13 and TRBJ1-1; D call uncertain. The CDR3 loop spans 13 amino acids. The germline V and J ends were trimmed by 3 bases and 4 bases, with 9 bases remaining between them. The germline V gene has CDR1 PRHDT and CDR2 FYEKMQ (reference sequence).

The rearrangement joins TRBV7-9 to TRBJ2-4; D perhaps matches TRBD2 (6 bases). The CDR3 is 14 residues long. V shed 5 bases and J shed 0 bases, with 8 bases lying between them. Germline-derived CDR1 and CDR2 are SEHNR and FQNEAQ (reference sequence). The CDR3 DNA follows: TGTGCCAGCAGCGGAGGGACAGCCAAAAACATTCAGTACTTC. It specifies CASSGGTAKNIQYF.

This chain uses TRBV6-7 with TRBJ2-7; 8 bases map to TRBD1. TRBV6-7 falls under the ORF class, with uncertain function. The CDR3 contains 12 residues. With V trimmed by 4 bases and J by 5 bases, 1 base remained unmatched. The CDR3, as DNA: TGTGCCAGCAGTTGGACAGGGAACGAGCAGTACTTC. Translated: CASSWTGNEQYF.

The chain couples TRBV29-1 to TRBJ2-7; D call uncertain. V was clipped by 6 bases and J by 0 bases, with 12 bases between them. The CDR3 extends over 13 amino acids. Germline lookup yields CDR1 SQVTM and CDR2 ANQGSEA. The DNA for the CDR3 is TGCAGCGTGGCCTTGGAGAGCTCCTACGAGCAGTACTTC. Its translation is CSVALESSYEQYF.

This rearrangement joins TRBV2 to TRBJ1-2; tentative D call: TRBD1 (5 bases). This CDR3 has 13 amino acids. Trimming took 6 bases from V and 8 from J, leaving 16 bases between them. Germline CDR1 and CDR2: SNHLY and FYNNEI. The CDR3 reads CASRDPGPLGYTF. The CDR3 region has the DNA TGTGCCAGCAGAGATCCGGGACCCCTGGGCTACACCTTC.

This rearrangement joins TRBV9 to TRBJ2-2; tentative D call: TRBD1 (6 bases). The CDR3 has 12 amino acids. Germline values: CDR1 SGDLS, CDR2 YYNGEE. Trimming cost V 8 bases and J 5 bases, with 10 bases left between them. The CDR3 protein is CASGQGTGELFF. CDR3 coding DNA: TGTGCCAGTGGGCAGGGGACCGGGGAGCTGTTTTTT.

The J gene is TRBJ2-7, the V gene TRBV29-1; 8 bases agree with TRBD2. Germline CDR1 reads SQVTM; CDR2 reads ANQGSEA. CDR3 length: 12 residues. After removal of 6 bases from V and 3 bases from J, the junction contained 4 bases not matched to a gene. CDR3 nucleotide sequence: TGCAGCGTCGGGGGGGGAATCTACGAGCAGTACTTC. Residues: CSVGGGIYEQYF.

J is TRBJ2-1 and V is TRBV7-9; TRBD2 aligns across 8 bases. The CDR3 loop spans 17 amino acids. The germline gives CDR1 SEHNR, CDR2 FQNEAQ (reference sequence). Trimming removed 4 bases from V and 6 bases from J; junction bases left unmatched: 14. The CDR3 sequence: CASSSGGGIGRVNEQFF. The CDR3 bases are TGTGCCAGCAGCTCGGGAGGGGGGATAGGGCGGGTCAATGAGCAGTTCTTC.

This clonotype was observed a handful of times. This chain uses TRBV14 with TRBJ1-2, with D unclear. This CDR3 comprises 13 residues. Looked up from germline, CDR1 is SGHDN and CDR2 is FVKESK. Trimming took 1 base from V and 4 from J, leaving 7 bases between them. In DNA, the CDR3 is TGTGCCAGCAGCCAAGGTGGGAGCTATGGCTACACCTTC. Residues: CASSQGGSYGYTF.

J is TRBJ2-2 and V is TRBV5-6, with no clear D. CDR3 length: 14 amino acids. Germline V lookup: CDR1 SGHDT, CDR2 YYEEEE. The V end was cut by 4 bases, the J end by 1 base, with 8 bases between. CDR3 loop: CASSLKGNTGELFF. The CDR3 region has the DNA TGTGCCAGCAGCCTGAAGGGGAACACCGGGGAGCTGTTTTTT.

This clonotype was found once. The chain uses TRBV13 and TRBJ1-2; 8 bases are a match to TRBD1. In germline, CDR1 is PRHDT, CDR2 FYEKMQ (reference sequence). With V trimmed by 5 bases and J by 6 bases, 8 bases remained unmatched. The CDR3 is 14 residues long. The CDR3 sequence: CASSEGQAVDGYTF. CDR3 nucleotide sequence: TGTGCCAGCAGCGAGGGACAGGCCGTAGATGGCTACACCTTC.

The chain is built from TRBV9 and TRBJ2-7, with D tentatively TRBD2 (5 bases). In germline, CDR1 is SGDLS, CDR2 YYNGEE. Trimming shortened V by 0 bases and J by 5 bases, and 12 bases separated the two germline ends. This CDR3 is 14 amino acids long. The CDR3 protein is CASSVGGSVDEQYF. In DNA form, the CDR3 reads TGTGCCAGCAGCGTAGGAGGGTCGGTCGACGAGCAGTACTTC.

The chain couples TRBV15 to TRBJ2-2; 8 positions match TRBD2. The CDR3 has 16 amino acids. V shed 3 bases, J shed 5 bases, and the junction held 8 bases outside the gene matches. Germline V gene lookup returns CDR1 LNHNV and CDR2 YYDKDF (reference sequence). The CDR3 bases are TGTGCCACCAGCAGCCCGGCGGGGGGCAATACCGGGGAGCTGTTTTTT. Translated, it gives CATSSPAGGNTGELFF.

The chain employs TRBV12-3 or TRBV12-4 and TRBJ1-2; TRBD1 is a possible D gene (6 bases). Trimming removed 10 bases from V and 3 bases from J, with 15 bases in between. This CDR3 is built from 13 residues. The CDR3 DNA is TGTGCCACTCAAGGGGGGTACGACTATGGCTACACCTTC. The encoded protein is CATQGGYDYGYTF.

The V and J genes are TRBV12-3 or TRBV12-4 and TRBJ2-3; 8 bases line up with TRBD1. The CDR3 contains 16 residues. V gave up 1 base and J gave up 2 bases; unmatched junction bases: 5. As DNA, the CDR3 is TGTGCCAGCAGTTTAGGACAGGGGTCTCACACAGATACGCAGTATTTT. Translating gives CASSLGQGSHTDTQYF.

The chain couples TRBV7-9 to TRBJ1-2; the D gene is possibly TRBD1 (5 bases). The germline gives CDR1 SEHNR, CDR2 FQNEAQ (reference sequence). V was pared by 5 bases and J by 6 bases, with 10 bases between. The CDR3 covers 12 residues. The DNA for the CDR3 is TGTGCCAGCAGCATCCAGGGCGATGGCTACACCTTC. Translating gives CASSIQGDGYTF.

The rearrangement links TRBV5-1 to TRBJ1-2, with no clear D. This CDR3 comprises 13 residues. The germline V and J ends were trimmed by 2 bases and 2 bases, with 7 bases remaining between them. Germline V gene sequence: CDR1 SGHRS, CDR2 YFSETQ. The CDR3 protein is CASSLNRNYGYTF. The CDR3 coding sequence is TGCGCCAGCAGCTTAAACCGAAACTATGGCTACACCTTC. The whole variable domain, remainder taken from reference TRBV5-1 and TRBJ1-2, is KAGVTQTPRYLIKTRGQQVTLSCSPISGHRSVSWYQQTPGQGLQFLFEYFSETQRNKGNFPGRFSGRQFSNSRSEMNVSTLELGDSALYLCASSLNRNYGYTFGSGTRLTVV.

The chain employs TRBV4-1 and TRBJ2-2; D gene uncertain. CDR3 length equals 15 residues. Trimming took off 3 bases at V and 2 bases at J, with 10 bases between the two ends. Germline loops: CDR1 MGHRA, CDR2 YSYEKL. CDR3 loop: CASSHPGSNTGELFF. The DNA of the CDR3 is TGCGCCAGCAGCCACCCGGGCTCAAACACCGGGGAGCTGTTTTTT.

The chain links TRBV12-3 or TRBV12-4 to TRBJ1-2; D gene unclear. The CDR3 totals 13 residues. Trimming pared 0 bases from V and 6 bases from J, leaving 8 bases between. CDR3 residues: CASSLARIDGYTF. The CDR3 DNA is TGTGCCAGCAGTTTAGCCAGAATCGATGGCTACACCTTC.

This chain uses TRBV7-9 with TRBJ2-1; D gene unclear. V lost 5 bases to trimming and J lost 9 bases, with 14 bases between them. Germline V CDR1 and CDR2: SEHNR, FQNEAQ (reference sequence). CDR3 length: 13 residues. The CDR3, as DNA: TGTGCCAGCAGCCCGCACCCTACCGGTGAGCAGTTCTTC. This translates into CASSPHPTGEQFF.

CDR3 region: CAWSHTNEQFF. The DNA of the CDR3 is TGTGCCTGGAGTCACACCAATGAGCAGTTCTTC. The rearrangement joins TRBV30 to TRBJ2-1, with no clear D. The CDR3 is 11 amino acids. Trimming stripped 2 bases from V and 6 bases from J, with 5 bases between. Germline V gene data show CDR1 as GTSNPN and CDR2 as SVGIG (reference sequence).

The rearrangement uses TRBV23-1 and TRBJ2-1; 8 bases map to TRBD1. TRBV23-1 is sorted into the ORF group, with uncertain function. V lost 0 bases and J lost 8; bases outside the gene matches: 9. The CDR3 runs to 16 residues. This chain's CDR3 is CASSQSRQGASDEQFF. CDR3 coding DNA: TGCGCCAGCAGTCAATCCCGGCAGGGGGCGAGCGATGAGCAGTTCTTC.